Shown below are 6 T cell receptor beta chains from a single sample sequenced in a study of T cell responses to AZD1222 COVID-19 vaccine. Produced via immunoSEQ multiplex PCR; TCRdb's table is partial and in-frame only. The sample lists around 130,000 clones, over 85% seen once, with about 5% in the top ten. Sequenced here: peripheral blood, sampled on day 0 of AZD1222 vaccination. The receptor source for this set is an adult in good health.

This clone was detected only once. The chain couples TRBV30 to TRBJ1-2; D not resolved. This CDR3 is built from 13 residues. Trimming removed 1 base at V and 4 bases at J, with 10 bases between. Germline assignment: CDR1 GTSNPN and CDR2 SVGIG (reference sequence). The DNA of the CDR3 is TGTGCCTGGAGTGGGGCAGCCTCCTATGGCTACACCTTC. As protein: CAWSGAASYGYTF.

This rearrangement joins TRBV7-9 to TRBJ2-3; possible D gene TRBD1, 5 bases. The V gene's germline CDR1 is SEHNR and CDR2 FQNEAQ (reference sequence). This CDR3 region has 12 residues. V lost 5 bases and J 7 bases, leaving 10 bases between the germline ends. The CDR3 loop is CASSPRENTQYF. The CDR3 bases are TGTGCCAGCAGCCCCAGGGAAAATACGCAGTATTTT.

V and J are TRBV6-5 and TRBJ1-1; maybe TRBD1 (5 bases). The length of the CDR3 is 13 residues. The germline V gene has CDR1 MNHEY and CDR2 SVGAGI. Trimming took off 8 bases at V and 7 bases at J, with 17 bases between the two ends. The CDR3 coding sequence is TGTGCCAGCTCACCCGCCAGGGCAATTGAAGCTTTCTTT. Residues: CASSPARAIEAFF.

This clone was seen just once. The same CDR3 also results from other DNA sequences found in this sample. The chain recombines TRBV12-3 or TRBV12-4 with TRBJ2-7; a possible D gene is TRBD1 (6 bases). The CDR3 runs to 13 residues. With 2 bases removed from V and 4 bases from J, the gap between germline ends came to 9 bases. CDR3 nucleotide sequence: TGTGCCAGCAGTTTAAACAGGGCTTACGAGCAGTACTTC. It encodes CASSLNRAYEQYF.

This clone was seen just once. The rearrangement joins TRBV27 to TRBJ2-3; the match to TRBD2 covers 8 bases. The length of the CDR3 is 15 residues. V shed 2 bases and J 4 bases; nucleotides not matched to a gene: 5. Looked up from germline, CDR1 is MNHEY and CDR2 is SMNVEV (reference sequence). This CDR3 is CASSLNRGGPDTQYF. Here the CDR3 DNA reads TGTGCCAGCAGTTTAAATCGGGGGGGCCCAGATACGCAGTATTTT.

This sequence joins TRBV6-2 or TRBV6-3 and TRBJ2-7; possible D gene TRBD2, 5 bases. Germline CDR1 is MNHEY and CDR2 is SVGEGT. Trimming cost V 4 bases and J 1 base, with 5 bases left between them. The length of the CDR3 is 12 residues. The CDR3 is CASSSGSYEQYF. The CDR3 DNA sequence: TGTGCCAGCAGTTCGGGGTCCTACGAGCAGTACTTC.